The 15 T cell receptor beta chains presented below share a single source sample, sequenced in a study of blood T cell repertoires in COVID-19. The repertoire was sequenced with immunoSEQ multiplex PCR; TCRdb's copy has only in-frame clones and lacks some. The sample includes under 200,000 clones, approximately 86% seen only once; the top ten take 2.5% to 4%. Sequenced sample: peripheral blood. All receptors come from a man in his 70s with acute or convalescent COVID-19.

V usage is TRBV6-1 and J usage is TRBJ2-3, with TRBD2 matching 12 bases. V shed 4 bases, J shed 0 bases, and the junction held 5 bases outside the gene matches. The CDR3 sequence is 17 residues long. Germline V CDR1 and CDR2: MNHNS, SASEGT. The chain's CDR3 is CASSVLAGGPSTDTQYF. CDR3 coding DNA: TGTGCCAGCAGTGTGCTAGCGGGGGGGCCGAGCACAGATACGCAGTATTTT.

The chain has TRBV10-3 and TRBJ1-1; no reliable D call. CDR3 length equals 14 residues. V was shortened by 6 bases and J by 1 base, with 12 bases between the two germline ends. Germline V gene lookup returns CDR1 ENHRY and CDR2 SYGVKD. DNA of the CDR3: TGTGCCATCAGCGCTTCGGAGGGGAACACTGAAGCTTTCTTT. This encodes CAISASEGNTEAFF.

The chain employs TRBV6-4 and TRBJ1-2, with D possibly matching TRBD1 (6 bases). Per germline, CDR1 MRHNA and CDR2 SNTAGT. The CDR3 extends over 13 amino acids. Trimming left V 2 bases short and J 7 bases short, with 11 bases between. The CDR3 nucleotides read TGTGCCAGCAGTGACGTCCAGGGGTCTGGCTACACCTTC. Amino acids: CASSDVQGSGYTF.

CDR3 loop: CASSLNRGGGETQYF. The CDR3 DNA follows: TGTGCCAGCAGCTTAAATCGCGGGGGTGGGGAGACCCAGTACTTC. V gene TRBV7-3 combines with J gene TRBJ2-5, with 7 bases identical to TRBD2. V trimming: 1 base; J trimming: 5 bases; junction bases outside the gene matches: 7. The CDR3 loop spans 15 amino acids. From germline, CDR1 is SGHTA and CDR2 FQGTGA.

This clone was observed once. Because the CDR3's place on the DNA is in doubt, the DNA is left out and the CDR3 is given as listed by TCRdb. The chain carries TRBV10-1 and TRBJ2-2; the table names TRBD1, a call not compared with the DNA. 15 amino acids form the CDR3, both terminal residues included. Looked up from germline, CDR1 is WNHNN and CDR2 is SYGVQD (reference sequence). The CDR3 sequence: CASTGGSETPGSCFF.

V usage is TRBV3-1 (or the pseudogene TRBV3-2) and J usage is TRBJ1-5, with 7 bases matching TRBD1. Germline CDR1 is LGHDT and CDR2 is YNNKEL (reference sequence). V trimming: 4 bases; J trimming: 9 bases; junction bases outside the gene matches: 6. This CDR3 region has 13 residues. CDR3 DNA sequence: TGTGCCAGCAGCCCGGACAGGTATGGGCCCCAGCATTTT. Its protein is CASSPDRYGPQHF.

This clone was detected only once. The chain has TRBV5-1 and TRBJ1-4; 12 nucleotides align to TRBD1. CDR3 size: 16 residues. Trimming took 2 bases from V and 8 from J; bases not matched to a gene: 7. Germline CDR1 reads SGHRS; CDR2 reads YFSETQ. CDR3 nucleotides: TGCGCCAGCAGCTTCCGGGACAGGGGGCGAGGGGAAAAACTGTTTTTT. Protein product: CASSFRDRGRGEKLFF. The variable domain in full, completed from reference TRBV5-1 and TRBJ1-4, reads KAGVTQTPRYLIKTRGQQVTLSCSPISGHRSVSWYQQTPGQGLQFLFEYFSETQRNKGNFPGRFSGRQFSNSRSEMNVSTLELGDSALYLCASSFRDRGRGEKLFFGSGTQLSVL.

The chain employs TRBV9 and TRBJ2-7, with TRBD2 matching 9 bases. Germline CDR1 is SGDLS and CDR2 is YYNGEE. The V and J ends lost 3 bases and 0 bases, in that order; junction bases with no gene match: 4. This CDR3 comprises 15 residues. The CDR3 bases are TGTGCCAGCAGCGAAAGCGGGGGGAGCTCCTACGAGCAGTACTTC. Translation gives CASSESGGSSYEQYF.

The chain is built from TRBV12-2 and TRBJ1-1; no DNA check was done on the table's D call, TRBD1. TRBV12-2 is tagged as a pseudogene. The CDR3 covers 17 residues. The CDR3: CASRTSSGQTGATEAFF. CDR3 sequence (DNA): TGTGCAAGTCGCACCTCGTCGGGGCAGACAGGGGCCACTGAAGCTTTCTTT.

V usage is TRBV2 and J usage is TRBJ2-7, with TRBD1 matching over 7 bases. With V trimmed by 6 bases and J by 3 bases, 5 bases remained unmatched. Germline CDR1 is SNHLY and CDR2 is FYNNEI. CDR3 size: 13 residues. The CDR3 sequence: CASRRGTDYEQYF. CDR3 DNA: TGTGCCAGCAGACGAGGGACAGACTACGAGCAGTACTTC.

The chain carries TRBV2 and TRBJ1-1, with a weak D call TRBD1 (6 bases). The V end was cut by 4 bases, the J end by 3 bases, with 9 bases between. In germline, CDR1 is SNHLY, CDR2 FYNNEI. The CDR3 contains 13 residues. As DNA, the CDR3 is TGTGCCAGCAGTGGTTACAGGGACACTGAAGCTTTCTTT. It specifies CASSGYRDTEAFF.

The chain recombines TRBV6-6 with TRBJ1-5; 7 bases agree with TRBD1. Unmatched junction bases numbered 8, after V lost 5 bases and J lost 1 base. CDR3 size: 16 residues. CDR1 is MNHNY, CDR2 SVGAGI, per germline (reference sequence). CDR3 nucleotide sequence: TGTGCCAGCAGTCCCCAGGACAGGTTCAGCAATCAGCCCCAGCATTTT. It translates to CASSPQDRFSNQPQHF.

This chain's CDR3 is CASSTNRGFSGELFF. CDR3 sequence (DNA): TGTGCCAGCAGCACCAACAGGGGGTTCAGCGGGGAGCTGTTTTTT. The genes are TRBV5-4 and TRBJ2-2; 8 bases are a match to TRBD1. Germline CDR1 and CDR2: SGHNT and YYREEE (reference sequence). CDR3 length: 15 amino acids. V was pared by 4 bases and J by 7 bases, with 9 bases of the junction left unmatched.

The chain combines TRBV5-1 with TRBJ1-4; the D is unclear. The germline gives CDR1 SGHRS, CDR2 YFSETQ. This CDR3 comprises 16 residues. Trimming took 1 base from V and 0 from J, leaving 10 bases between them. CDR3 in amino acids: CASSLFLGPTNEKLFF. In DNA form, the CDR3 reads TGCGCCAGCAGCTTGTTCCTGGGCCCAACTAATGAAAAACTGTTTTTT.

The V call is TRBV5-1, the J call TRBJ1-6; tentative D call: TRBD1 (6 bases). V dropped 0 bases and J dropped 7 bases, with 8 bases sitting between them. This CDR3 contains 14 residues. Looked up from germline, CDR1 is SGHRS and CDR2 is YFSETQ. The chain's CDR3 is CASSLGTANSPLHF. The CDR3 nucleotides are TGCGCCAGCAGCTTGGGGACAGCCAATTCACCCCTCCACTTT.